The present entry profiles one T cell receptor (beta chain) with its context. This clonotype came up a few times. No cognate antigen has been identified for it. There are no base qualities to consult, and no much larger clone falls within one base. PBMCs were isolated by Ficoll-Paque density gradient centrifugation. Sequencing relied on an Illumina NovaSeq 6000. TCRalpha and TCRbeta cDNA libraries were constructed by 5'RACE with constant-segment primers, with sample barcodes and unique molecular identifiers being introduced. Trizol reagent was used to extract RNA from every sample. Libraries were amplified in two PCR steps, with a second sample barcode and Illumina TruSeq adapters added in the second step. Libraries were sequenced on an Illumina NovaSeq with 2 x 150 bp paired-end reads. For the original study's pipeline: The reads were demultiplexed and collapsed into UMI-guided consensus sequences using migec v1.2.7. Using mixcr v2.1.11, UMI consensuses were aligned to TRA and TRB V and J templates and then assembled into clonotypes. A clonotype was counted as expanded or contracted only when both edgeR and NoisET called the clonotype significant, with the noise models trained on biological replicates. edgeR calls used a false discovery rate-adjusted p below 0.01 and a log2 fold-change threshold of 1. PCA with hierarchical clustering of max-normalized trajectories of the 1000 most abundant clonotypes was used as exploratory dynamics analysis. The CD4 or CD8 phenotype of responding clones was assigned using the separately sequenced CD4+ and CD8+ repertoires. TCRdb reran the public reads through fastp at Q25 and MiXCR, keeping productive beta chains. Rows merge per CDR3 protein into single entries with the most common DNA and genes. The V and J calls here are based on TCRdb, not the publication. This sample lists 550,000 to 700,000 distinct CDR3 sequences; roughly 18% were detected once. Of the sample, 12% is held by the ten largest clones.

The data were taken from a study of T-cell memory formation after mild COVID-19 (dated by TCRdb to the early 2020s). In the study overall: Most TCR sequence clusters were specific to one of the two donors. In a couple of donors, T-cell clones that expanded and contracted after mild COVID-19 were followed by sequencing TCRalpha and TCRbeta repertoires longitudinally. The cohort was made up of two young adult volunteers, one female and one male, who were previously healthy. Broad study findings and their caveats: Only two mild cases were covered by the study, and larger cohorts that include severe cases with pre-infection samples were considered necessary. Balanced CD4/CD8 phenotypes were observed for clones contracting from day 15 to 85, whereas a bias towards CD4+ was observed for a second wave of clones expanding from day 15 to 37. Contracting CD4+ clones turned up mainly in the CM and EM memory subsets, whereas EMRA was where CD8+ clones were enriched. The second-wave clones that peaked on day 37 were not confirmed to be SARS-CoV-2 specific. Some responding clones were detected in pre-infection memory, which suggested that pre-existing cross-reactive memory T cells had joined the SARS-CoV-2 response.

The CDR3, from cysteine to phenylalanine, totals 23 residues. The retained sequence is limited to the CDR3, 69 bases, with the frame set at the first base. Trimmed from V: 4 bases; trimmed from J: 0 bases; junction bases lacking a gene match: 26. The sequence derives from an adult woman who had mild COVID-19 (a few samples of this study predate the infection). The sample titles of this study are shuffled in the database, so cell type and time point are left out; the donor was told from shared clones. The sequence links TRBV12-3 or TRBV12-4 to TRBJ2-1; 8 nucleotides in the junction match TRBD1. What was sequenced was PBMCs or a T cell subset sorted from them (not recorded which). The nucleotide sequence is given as TGTGCCAGCAGTTCACGACAGGGGTATGGCTTCCAAAGGAAGGGGATCTCCTACAATGAGCAGTTCTTC. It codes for CASSSRQGYGFQRKGISYNEQFF.